Listed below are T cell receptor beta chains from one sample, sequenced in a study of cytomegalovirus exposure and HLA in healthy donors. TCRdb keeps only in-frame clones here, not all; method: immunoSEQ multiplex PCR. The table includes approximately 150,000 clones, roughly 77% detected once. The specimen sequenced was PBMCs. Every receptor here comes from a man between 18 and 29 years old in good health and CMV-seropositive. CDR3s include the opening cysteine and the closing phenylalanine or tryptophan. A D gene is named only where the DNA matches it firmly. Rows may omit the clone size; those that give it use once, few, many or a size class.

d_call	clone_size	v_call	j_call	cdr3_nt	cdr3_aa
-	-	TRBV6-6	TRBJ2-1	TGTGCCAGCAGTTACCGACAGCCTACTTCCTACAATGAGCAGTTCTTC	CASSYRQPTSYNEQFF
-	-	TRBV25-1	TRBJ2-1	TGTGCCAGCAGTCTAGTCGGTGGGGGGCGGGAGTCAAGGAATGAGCAGTTCTTC	CASSLVGGGRESRNEQFF
TRBD1	-	TRBV30	TRBJ1-1	TGTGCCTGGAGTTACATTACAGGGGGTCGGGGAGCTTTCTTT	CAWSYITGGRGAFF
-	-	TRBV28	TRBJ2-7	TGTGCCAGCAGTTTCGTGCCCCGGGGGGTAACCGGGACAGGAGACTACGAGCAGTACTTC	CASSFVPRGVTGTGDYEQYF
TRBD1	-	TRBV7-3	TRBJ2-6	TGTGCCAGCAGCCTAGACAGGGTAGTTTACGGGGCCAACGTCCTGACTTTC	CASSLDRVVYGANVLTF
-	-	TRBV28	TRBJ1-1	TGTGCCAGCGGCTTTACCACGAACACTGAAGCTTTCTTT	CASGFTTNTEAFF
-	-	TRBV4-1	TRBJ1-1	TGCGCCAGCAGCCAAGATGAAGTGGAGACTGAAGCTTTCTTT	CASSQDEVETEAFF
-	-	TRBV28	TRBJ2-7	TGTGCCAGCAGTTTAGTCCCCACAGGGCCAAGACGAGCCCGGGACGAGCAGTACTTC	CASSLVPTGPRRARDEQYF
-	few	TRBV29-1	TRBJ2-5	TGCAGCGTCTCAATCGGACTCGGTGGGACCCAGTACTTC	CSVSIGLGGTQYF
-	-	TRBV2	TRBJ1-5	TGTGCCACCTCAAGGGGGAGAAGCAATCAGCCCCAGCATTTT	CATSRGRSNQPQHF
TRBD1	-	TRBV6-5	TRBJ2-5	TGTGCCAGCAGCCCGGACAGGGGGCAGGAGACCCAGTACTTC	CASSPDRGQETQYF
TRBD1	-	TRBV5-6	TRBJ1-2	TGTGCCAGCAGCAGGAGGACAGGGGGCTATGGCTACACCTTC	CASSRRTGGYGYTF
-	once	TRBV19	TRBJ2-1	TGTGCCAGTAGGCGGAACTCCTACAATGAGCAGTTCTTC	CASRRNSYNEQFF
TRBD1	-	TRBV27	TRBJ2-7	TGTGCCAGCAGTCTTACCGGGACAGACCCCCCGTACGAGCAGTACTTC	CASSLTGTDPPYEQYF
-	-	TRBV7-2	TRBJ2-7	TGTGCCAGCAGCTTAGAATGGCGGAGCTCCTACGAGCAGTACTTC	CASSLEWRSSYEQYF
TRBD1	-	TRBV5-1	TRBJ1-2	TGCGCCAGCAGCTCTGGACAGGGCGGCGGCTACACCTTC	CASSSGQGGGYTF
TRBD1	few	TRBV28	TRBJ1-5	TGTGCCAGCACCGGGACAGGGGTATGGGGCAATCAGCCCCAGCATTTT	CASTGTGVWGNQPQHF
-	-	TRBV7-3	TRBJ2-3	TGTGCCAGCAGTCCTGCAGTTACCGATACGCAGTATTTT	CASSPAVTDTQYF
TRBD1	-	TRBV9	TRBJ1-2	TGTGCCAGTGGACAGGGAGCTAACTATGGCTACACCTTC	CASGQGANYGYTF
TRBD2	-	TRBV27	TRBJ2-1	TGTGCCAGCAGTCCGAGAATTAGCGGGCGAAGCTACAATGAGCAGTTCTTC	CASSPRISGRSYNEQFF
-	-	TRBV7-9	TRBJ2-7	TGTGCCAGCAGCTCATCGGGATACTACGAGCAGTACTTC	CASSSSGYYEQYF
TRBD2	-	TRBV6-5	TRBJ2-7	TGTGGGTCGGGAGGGAGTCTCTACGAGCAGTACTTC	CGSGGSLYEQYF
TRBD2	-	TRBV27	TRBJ2-3	TGTGCCAGCAGTTTGGGACTAGCAAATACGCAGTATTTT	CASSLGLANTQYF
-	once	TRBV18	TRBJ2-2	TGTGCCAGCTCACCAGGCAGAAACACCGGGGAGCTGTTTTTT	CASSPGRNTGELFF
-	-	TRBV7-3	TRBJ2-1	TGTGCCAGCAGCTTATACGAGGGAGCTACAAGTGAGCAGTTCTTC	CASSLYEGATSEQFF
TRBD2	-	TRBV4-2	TRBJ2-3	TGTGCCAGCAGCCAAAACACCGGGACTAGCGGGTATTCTAGCACAGATACGCAGTATTTT	CASSQNTGTSGYSSTDTQYF
-	-	TRBV28	TRBJ1-5	TGTGCCAGCAGTTTCGGGATCGGTGGTCAGCCCCAGCATTTT	CASSFGIGGQPQHF
-	-	TRBV18	TRBJ1-5	TGTGCCAGCTCACCAAGTCAGGGCAGTCAGCCCCAGCATTTT	CASSPSQGSQPQHF
-	-	TRBV21-1	TRBJ2-7	TGTGCCAGCAGCAAAGCGTATAAGCCTTCCGGGACAGGGAATGGGGTCGTCTACGAGCAGTACTTC	CASSKAYKPSGTGNGVVYEQYF
-	few	TRBV25-1	TRBJ2-3	TGTGCCAGCAGTGAAGAACAGAGCACAGCTACGCAGTACTTT	CASSEEQSTATQYF
-	-	TRBV5-4	TRBJ1-1	TGTGCCAGCAGCTCCCCGGGGACTGAAGCTTTCTTT	CASSSPGTEAFF
TRBD1	few	TRBV29-1	TRBJ2-3	TGCAGCGTTGAGAGGAACAGGGGGAGGGATACGCAGTATTTT	CSVERNRGRDTQYF
TRBD1	-	TRBV6-6	TRBJ1-1	TGTGCCAGCAGTCCACCGACAGGGGATAGCACTGAAGCTTTCTTT	CASSPPTGDSTEAFF
TRBD2	-	TRBV9	TRBJ2-1	TGTGCCAGCAGCGTAGGTGGCGGGAGGGCCTATGAGCAGTTCTTC	CASSVGGGRAYEQFF
-	-	TRBV19	TRBJ1-1	TGTGCCAGTAGTATGGCGGCGGGCACTGAAGCTTTCTTT	CASSMAAGTEAFF
-	-	TRBV28	TRBJ2-5	TGTGCCAGCAGATCATCTACGGAGGTTCTAAAAGAGACCCAGTACTTC	CASRSSTEVLKETQYF
TRBD2	-	TRBV5-1	TRBJ2-2	TGCGCCAGCAGCTTGGAACTAGCGGGAGTCGCCGGGGAGCTGTTTTTT	CASSLELAGVAGELFF
TRBD1	-	TRBV4-1	TRBJ1-1	TGCGCCAGCAGCCACACCCAGGGGGCCGCTGAAGCTTTCTTT	CASSHTQGAAEAFF
TRBD1	few	TRBV7-9	TRBJ1-4	TGTGCCAGCAGCTTCGACAGGGATAGTGAAAAACTGTTTTTT	CASSFDRDSEKLFF
-	-	TRBV5-1	TRBJ1-2	TGCGCCAGCAGCTTTACGGGGGAAGGCTACACCTTC	CASSFTGEGYTF
-	few	TRBV6-1	TRBJ2-6	TGTGCCAGCTCAGACTTCTCTGGGGCCAACGTCCTGACTTTC	CASSDFSGANVLTF
-	-	TRBV28	TRBJ1-5	TGTGCCAGCAGTTTTAGCTTTGGGTCCCAGCCCCAGCATTTT	CASSFSFGSQPQHF
-	few	TRBV19	TRBJ1-1	TGTGCCAGTACCCTAGGAGGGGCCAGGACTGAAGCTTTCTTT	CASTLGGARTEAFF
-	-	TRBV7-3	TRBJ1-3	TGTGCCAGCAGCTTATCCACTGGAAACACCATATATTTT	CASSLSTGNTIYF
TRBD1	-	TRBV5-8	TRBJ1-2	TGTGCCAGCAGTCCCCGGGGGGACAGGGGGCGCGGCTACACCTTC	CASSPRGDRGRGYTF
TRBD2	once	TRBV6-1	TRBJ2-5	TGTGCCAGCAGGAATAGCGGGAGAGGAAAGACCCAGTACTTC	CASRNSGRGKTQYF
TRBD2	-	TRBV7-2	TRBJ2-1	TGTGCCAGCAGCTTGGTAGCGGGGGGTTACAATGAGCAGTTCTTC	CASSLVAGGYNEQFF
-	few	TRBV7-8	TRBJ1-5	TGTGCCAGCAGCTCCCTGACAGTTCAGCCCCAGCATTTT	CASSSLTVQPQHF
-	-	TRBV2	TRBJ1-2	TGTGCCAGCAGTGAAGGAGGCTTCTATGGCTACACCTTC	CASSEGGFYGYTF
-	-	TRBV2	TRBJ2-2	TGTGCCAGCAGTTCTCCGTCTGGGGCCTGTGAGCTGTTTTTT	CASSSPSGACELFF
-	few	TRBV10-3	TRBJ1-1	TGTGCCATCACCGGACAACCGAACACTGAAGCTTTCTTT	CAITGQPNTEAFF
-	-	TRBV28	TRBJ2-7	TGTGCCAGCAGTTTTGGGGTGCGGGCATGCGAGCAGTACTTC	CASSFGVRACEQYF
-	once	TRBV28	TRBJ1-2	TGTGCCAGCAGTTCAGGGTTTTTCGGCTACCCCTTC	CASSSGFFGYPF
-	-	TRBV27	TRBJ2-2	TGTGCCAGCAGTGCCCGACTACGAAACACCGGGGAGCTGTTTTTT	CASSARLRNTGELFF